This TCR beta chain was profiled in a study of T-cell memory formation after mild COVID-19. One entry per CDR3 protein, called by TCRdb with MiXCR from the 5' RACE reads. The sample holds roughly 150,000 distinct CDR3 sequences, approximately 14% seen once. This clonotype came up a few times. The germline V gene has CDR1 DFQATT and CDR2 SNEGSKA (reference sequence). V was trimmed by 6 bases and J by 10 bases, leaving 19 bases between them. This CDR3 has 13 amino acids. The gene calls are TRBV20-1 and TRBJ2-1, with D possibly being TRBD1 (5 bases). Input material: PBMCs or a T cell subset sorted from them (not recorded which). This sequence was found in an adult woman who had mild COVID-19 (a few samples of this study predate the infection). Cell type and time point are not known. Here the CDR3 DNA reads TGCAGTGCCGCAGAACCACCCCCAGGGGAGCAGTTCTTC. This gives the protein CSAAEPPPGEQFF.